The 24 T cell receptor beta chains in this list originate from one sample, sequenced in a study of CD8 T cells in ankylosing spondylitis listed by TCRdb under 2017. Findings and caveats that apply to the study as a whole: A TCR beta motif made up of fewer than 10 highly homologous amino acid variants appeared to be characteristic of blood from ankylosing spondylitis patients.

The library was made by 5' RACE. These reads were obtained on an Illumina HiSeq 2500. The public sequencing data were trimmed at Q25 with fastp and processed into clonotypes with MiXCR by TCRdb, which kept only in-frame beta chains. Duplicate CDR3 protein sequences are folded into a single record with the most common DNA and genes. Here the sample has some 200,000 distinct CDR3 sequences; just under 7.5% occur a single time. Jointly, the top ten make up 14% of the sample. These receptors are not linked to any known antigen. Sequenced: blood, either unsorted or a sorted T cell fraction (not recorded which). These TCRs come from a male donor with ankylosing spondylitis.

There are many counts of this clonotype. CDR3: CASSAASASYEQYF. The CDR3 bases are TGTGCCAGCAGCGCAGCTAGCGCATCCTACGAGCAGTACTTC. The genes are TRBV9 and TRBJ2-7, with a possible D match to TRBD2 (6 bases). The ends were cut back, 3 bases at V and 1 base at J, with 11 bases in the middle. CDR3 size: 14 residues. The germline gives CDR1 SGDLS, CDR2 YYNGEE.

The chain couples TRBV27 to TRBJ2-1; D is possibly TRBD1 (6 bases). Trimming left V 4 bases short and J 3 bases short, with 10 bases between. CDR3 length equals 14 residues. The germline V gene encodes CDR1 MNHEY and CDR2 SMNVEV (reference sequence). The CDR3 DNA is TGTGCCAGCAGTTACCGGGACATCTACAATGAGCAGTTCTTC. This gives the protein CASSYRDIYNEQFF.

This clonotype came up many times. At one end the junction does not follow the germline gene, possibly because of a read error. This chain uses TRBV9 with TRBJ2-5, with 7 bases matching TRBD1. The CDR3 loop spans 17 amino acids. Germline CDR1 and CDR2: SGDLS and YYNGEE. The CDR3 sequence: CASSVERGRSGQATQYF. The CDR3 nucleotides are TGTGCCAGCAGCGTAGAAAGGGGGCGTAGTGGTCAAGCGACCCAGTACTTC.

In its sample, this clonotype was seen many times. The V call is TRBV6-6, the J call TRBJ1-5; unclear D gene. The V end lost 2 bases, the J end lost 4 bases, and 6 bases lay between the germline ends. The CDR3 is made up of 13 amino acids. The germline V gene has CDR1 MNHNY and CDR2 SVGAGI (reference sequence). Written as DNA, the CDR3 is TGTGCCAGCAGTTACGCGGGGAATCAGCCCCAGCATTTT. It translates to CASSYAGNQPQHF.

This clonotype was picked up many times. The chain combines TRBV4-1 with TRBJ2-2; D remains unclear. The CDR3 has 15 amino acids. V was pared by 1 base and J by 6 bases, with 12 bases between. Germline V gene lookup returns CDR1 MGHRA and CDR2 YSYEKL. CDR3 in amino acids: CASSQGTQWAGELFF. CDR3 in DNA: TGCGCCAGCAGCCAAGGAACACAATGGGCCGGGGAGCTGTTTTTT.

This clonotype was seen ten or more times. The genes are TRBV5-1 and TRBJ2-3; D is unresolved. The length of the CDR3 is 14 residues. Per germline, CDR1 SGHRS and CDR2 YFSETQ. V was trimmed by 10 bases and J by 2 bases, leaving 17 bases between them. In nucleotides, the CDR3 is TGCGCCTCAATAGGGCCGCTATACACAGATACGCAGTATTTT. The encoded protein is CASIGPLYTDTQYF.

This clonotype was recorded many times. V and J are TRBV9 and TRBJ1-2; D gene unclear. CDR3 length: 12 residues. Germline CDR1 reads SGDLS; CDR2 reads YYNGEE. The V gene lost 0 bases and the J gene lost 8 bases, with 8 bases spanning the gap. The CDR3 is CASSVGSIGYTF. CDR3 nucleotide sequence: TGTGCCAGCAGCGTAGGATCCATCGGCTACACCTTC.

CDR3 in amino acids: CASSGEQGAGVRTRELFF. The CDR3 coding sequence is TGTGCCAGCAGTGGAGAACAGGGGGCGGGAGTGCGAACAAGGGAGCTGTTTTTT. This chain uses TRBV2 with TRBJ2-2, with TRBD1 matching 9 bases. Germline V gives CDR1 SNHLY, CDR2 FYNNEI. V shed 4 bases and J 9 bases; nucleotides not matched to a gene: 18. The CDR3 sequence is 18 residues long.

The chain is built from TRBV7-2 and TRBJ2-3, with D tentatively TRBD2 (5 bases). Deletions cut 5 bases from V and 1 base from J, with 19 bases between. CDR1 and CDR2 from the germline V gene are SGHTA and FQGNSA. The CDR3 covers 17 residues. CDR3 sequence reads: CASSPRRSGPRTDTQYF. For the CDR3, the DNA is TGTGCCAGCAGCCCACGGCGGAGCGGACCTCGCACAGATACGCAGTATTTT.

This clonotype has a count of ten or more. The CDR3 loop is CAISDSAEGSYEQYF. The DNA of the CDR3 is TGTGCCATCAGTGACTCAGCGGAGGGTTCCTACGAGCAGTACTTC. V gene TRBV10-3 combines with J gene TRBJ2-7, with D perhaps TRBD2 (6 bases). This CDR3 comprises 15 residues. Trimming left V 3 bases short and J 1 base short, with 13 bases between. Germline-derived CDR1 and CDR2 are ENHRY and SYGVKD.

This clonotype has at least ten counts. The chain links TRBV7-9 to TRBJ2-7, with D maybe TRBD1 (5 bases). The V gene lost 3 bases and the J gene lost 3 bases, with 12 bases spanning the gap. This CDR3 is built from 14 residues. CDR1 SEHNR and CDR2 FQNEAQ come from the germline V gene (reference sequence). The CDR3 protein is CASSFSSRDYEQYF. The CDR3 DNA follows: TGTGCCAGCAGCTTTTCGAGCAGGGACTACGAGCAGTACTTC.

There are many counts of this clonotype. The chain joins TRBV27 to TRBJ2-1, with unresolved D. Germline lookup yields CDR1 MNHEY and CDR2 SMNVEV (reference sequence). The CDR3 runs 16 residues. V lost 0 bases and J 0 bases, leaving 9 bases between the germline ends. For the CDR3, the DNA is TGTGCCAGCAGTTTATCGGCAGAGAGCTCCTACAATGAGCAGTTCTTC. Encoded protein: CASSLSAESSYNEQFF.

This clonotype was found many times. V gene TRBV27 combines with J gene TRBJ2-7, with 10 bases matching TRBD1. Germline CDR1 and CDR2: MNHEY and SMNVEV (reference sequence). With V trimmed by 5 bases and J by 3 bases, 7 bases remained unmatched. The CDR3 length is 15 residues. The CDR3 here is CASSDRGRVLYEQYF. The CDR3 DNA follows: TGTGCCAGCAGTGACAGGGGGCGGGTACTCTACGAGCAGTACTTC.

With respect to this clonotype: This may stem from a read error, because a much larger clone lies one nucleotide away. This chain connects TRBV29-1 to TRBJ1-1; D not resolved. The CDR3 is made up of 14 amino acids. The V end was cut by 8 bases, the J end by 5 bases, with 21 bases between. CDR1 is SQVTM, CDR2 ANQGSEA, per germline. CDR3 sequence (DNA): TGCAGCACTGGCCCAGTAATTCAGCGGACTGAAGCTTTCTTT. This translates into CSTGPVIQRTEAFF.

There are many counts of this clonotype. This chain connects TRBV12-3 or TRBV12-4 to TRBJ2-6; D is unclear. V was clipped by 4 bases and J by 2 bases, with 18 bases between them. CDR3 length: 18 residues. CDR3 protein: CASSSLVYQAPGANVLTF. As DNA, the CDR3 is TGTGCCAGCAGTTCCCTGGTATATCAAGCCCCTGGGGCCAACGTCCTGACTTTC.

This clonotype was counted ten times or more. The chain carries TRBV20-1 and TRBJ2-7; the D gene could be TRBD1 or TRBD2 (5 bases each). V lost 0 bases to trimming and J lost 7 bases, with 16 bases between them. CDR1 and CDR2 (germline): DFQATT, SNEGSKA (reference sequence). The CDR3 covers 14 residues. CDR3 loop: CSARDGDVSTEQYF. In DNA form, the CDR3 reads TGCAGTGCTAGAGATGGGGACGTATCTACGGAGCAGTACTTC.

This clonotype has a count of ten or more. In nucleotides, the CDR3 is TGTGCCAGCAGTCCGTGGGGCACCCTGGGATACAATCAGCCCCAGCATTTT. Amino acids: CASSPWGTLGYNQPQHF. The V call is TRBV6-2 or TRBV6-3, the J call TRBJ1-5, with a possible D match to TRBD1 (5 bases). The CDR3 runs 17 residues. Germline CDR1 and CDR2: MNHEY and SVGEGT. Trimming removed 5 bases at V and 3 bases at J, with 20 bases between.

This clonotype appeared many times. The V gene is TRBV7-9, the J gene TRBJ1-1; D unclear. This CDR3 region has 12 residues. Germline CDR1 is SEHNR and CDR2 is FQNEAQ (reference sequence). Trimming left V 5 bases short and J 3 bases short, with 7 bases between. CDR3 protein: CASSPLDTEAFF. The DNA for the CDR3 is TGTGCCAGCAGCCCCCTTGACACTGAAGCTTTCTTT.

The V call is TRBV20-1, the J call TRBJ2-7, with D unclear. Trimming removed 0 bases from V and 5 bases from J, with 11 bases in between. The germline gives CDR1 DFQATT, CDR2 SNEGSKA (reference sequence). The CDR3 is 13 amino acids. CDR3 sequence: CSARDKEVDEQYF. CDR3 coding DNA: TGCAGTGCTAGAGACAAAGAGGTCGACGAGCAGTACTTC.

This sequence joins TRBV5-3 and TRBJ1-5, with TRBD1 matching 8 bases. TRBV5-3 is known as an ORF, though its function is uncertain. The CDR3 has 18 amino acids. Trimming at V came to 8 bases and at J to 5 bases, leaving 21 bases not matched to a gene. The CDR3 protein is CASPTFKSPGGTYQPQHF. In DNA, the CDR3 is TGTGCCAGTCCGACCTTTAAATCTCCAGGGGGCACCTATCAGCCCCAGCATTTT.

The sample holds many counts of this clonotype. The DNA of the CDR3 is TGCGCCAGCAGCCAAGGACAGGGGAGTAGGGCTGAAGCTTTCTTT. This codes for CASSQGQGSRAEAFF. The chain uses TRBV4-1 and TRBJ1-1; TRBD1 matches 8 bases. V lost 1 base to trimming and J lost 6 bases; unmatched junction nucleotides: 7. In germline, CDR1 is MGHRA, CDR2 YSYEKL. This CDR3 has 15 residues.

This clonotype showed up many times. The chain joins TRBV6-5 to TRBJ2-6; D unclear. V was clipped by 0 bases and J by 0 bases, with 6 bases between them. Germline assignment: CDR1 MNHEY and CDR2 SVGAGI. The CDR3 extends over 16 amino acids. The CDR3 region has the DNA TGTGCCAGCAGTTACTCTTCGCACTCTGGGGCCAACGTCCTGACTTTC. This gives the protein CASSYSSHSGANVLTF.

At least ten counts were recorded for this clonotype. The chain carries TRBV4-3 and TRBJ2-3, with D unresolved. This CDR3 region has 15 residues. In germline, CDR1 is LGHNA, CDR2 YSLEER. The V end was cut by 2 bases, the J end by 5 bases, with 14 bases between. CDR3 protein: CASSQPGGGVDTQYF. The DNA for the CDR3 is TGCGCCAGCAGCCAACCGGGCGGTGGGGTAGATACGCAGTATTTT.

This clonotype was detected many times. This rearrangement joins TRBV24-1 to TRBJ2-1; TRBD1 aligns across 8 bases. Germline-derived CDR1 and CDR2 are KGHDR and SFDVKD. This CDR3 contains 14 residues. The trim removed 4 bases at V and 5 bases at J, leaving 3 bases unmatched. For the CDR3, the DNA is TGTGCCACCAGTGAGACAGGGGTAGACAATGAGCAGTTCTTC. As protein: CATSETGVDNEQFF.